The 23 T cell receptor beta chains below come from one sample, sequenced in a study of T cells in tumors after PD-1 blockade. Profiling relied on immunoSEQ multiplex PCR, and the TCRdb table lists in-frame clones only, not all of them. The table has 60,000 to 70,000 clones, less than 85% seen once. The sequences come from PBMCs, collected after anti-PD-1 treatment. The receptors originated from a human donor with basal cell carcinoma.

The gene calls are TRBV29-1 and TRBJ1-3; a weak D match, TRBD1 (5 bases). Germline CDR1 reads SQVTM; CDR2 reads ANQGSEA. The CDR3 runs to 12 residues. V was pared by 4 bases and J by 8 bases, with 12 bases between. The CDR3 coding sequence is TGCAGCGTTGCTCAGGGTATAGACACCATATATTTT. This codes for CSVAQGIDTIYF.

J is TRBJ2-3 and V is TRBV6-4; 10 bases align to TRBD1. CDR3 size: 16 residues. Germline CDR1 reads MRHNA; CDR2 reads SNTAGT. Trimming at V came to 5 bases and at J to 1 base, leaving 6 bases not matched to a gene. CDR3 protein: CASSPQTGGGTDTQYF. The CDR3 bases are TGTGCCAGCAGTCCCCAGACAGGGGGCGGCACAGATACGCAGTATTTT.

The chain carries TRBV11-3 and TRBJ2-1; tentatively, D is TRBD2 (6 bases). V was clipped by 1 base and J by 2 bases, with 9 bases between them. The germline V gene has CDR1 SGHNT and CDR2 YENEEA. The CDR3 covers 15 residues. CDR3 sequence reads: CASSLAGETYNEQFF. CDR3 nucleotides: TGTGCCAGCAGCTTAGCGGGGGAAACCTACAATGAGCAGTTCTTC.

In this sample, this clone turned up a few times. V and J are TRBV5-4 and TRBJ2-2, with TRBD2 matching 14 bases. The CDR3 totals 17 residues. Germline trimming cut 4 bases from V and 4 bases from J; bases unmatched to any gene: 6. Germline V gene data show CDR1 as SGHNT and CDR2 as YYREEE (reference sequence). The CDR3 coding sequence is TGTGCCAGCAGCACGGGGACTAGCGGGGGTAGCACCGGGGAGCTGTTTTTT. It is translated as CASSTGTSGGSTGELFF.

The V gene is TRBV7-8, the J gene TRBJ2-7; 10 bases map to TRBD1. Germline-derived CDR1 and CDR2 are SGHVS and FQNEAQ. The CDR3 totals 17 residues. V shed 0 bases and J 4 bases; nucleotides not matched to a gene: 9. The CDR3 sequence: CASSLAWEGTGAYEQYF. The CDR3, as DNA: TGTGCCAGCAGCTTAGCGTGGGAGGGGACAGGGGCGTACGAGCAGTACTTC. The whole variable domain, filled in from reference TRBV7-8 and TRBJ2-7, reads GAGVSQSPRYKVAKRGQDVALRCDPISGHVSLFWYQQALGQGPEFLTYFQNEAQLDKSGLPSDRFFAERPEGSVSTLKIQRTQQEDSAVYLCASSLAWEGTGAYEQYFGPGTRLTVT.

CDR3 residues: CASSLTSSGAYNEQFF. The CDR3 DNA reads TGTGCCAGCAGCCTTACCTCTAGCGGGGCCTACAATGAGCAGTTCTTC. V usage is TRBV3-1 (or the pseudogene TRBV3-2) and J usage is TRBJ2-1, with 9 bases fitting TRBD2. Trimming at V came to 4 bases and at J to 2 bases, leaving 6 bases not matched to a gene. Germline CDR1 reads LGHDT; CDR2 reads YNNKEL (reference sequence). The CDR3 sequence is 16 residues long.

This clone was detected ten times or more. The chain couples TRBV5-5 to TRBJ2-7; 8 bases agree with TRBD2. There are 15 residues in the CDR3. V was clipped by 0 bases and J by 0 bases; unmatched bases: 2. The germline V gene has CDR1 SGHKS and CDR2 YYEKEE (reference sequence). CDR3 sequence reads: CASSLEAGGSYEQYF. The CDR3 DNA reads TGTGCCAGCAGCTTGGAGGCGGGGGGCTCCTACGAGCAGTACTTC.

CDR3 DNA sequence: TGTGCCAGCAGCTGGGGGACAGGGGGCTTGAATGAGCAGTTCTTC. Translating gives CASSWGTGGLNEQFF. The chain has TRBV7-8 and TRBJ2-1; 12 nucleotides line up with TRBD1. The length of the CDR3 is 15 residues. The germline CDR1 and CDR2 sequences are SGHVS and FQNEAQ. V dropped 4 bases and J dropped 7; count of bases not matched to a gene: 5.

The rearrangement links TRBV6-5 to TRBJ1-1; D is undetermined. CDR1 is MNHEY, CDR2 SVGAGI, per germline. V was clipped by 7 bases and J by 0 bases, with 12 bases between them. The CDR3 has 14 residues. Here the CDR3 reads CASKESLMNTEAFF. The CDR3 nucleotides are TGTGCCAGCAAGGAAAGTTTAATGAACACTGAAGCTTTCTTT.

The CDR3 loop reads CAWRGAGLNSPLHF. The CDR3 nucleotides read TGTGCCTGGAGGGGGGCAGGGCTGAATTCACCCCTCCACTTT. The chain joins TRBV30 to TRBJ1-6, with TRBD1 as a possible D gene (6 bases). CDR3 length: 14 amino acids. Trimming took 3 bases from V and 7 from J, leaving 13 bases between them. Germline V lookup: CDR1 GTSNPN, CDR2 SVGIG (reference sequence).

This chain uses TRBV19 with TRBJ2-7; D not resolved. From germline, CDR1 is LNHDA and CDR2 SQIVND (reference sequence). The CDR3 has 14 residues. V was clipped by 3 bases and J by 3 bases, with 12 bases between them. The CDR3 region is CASSIVGGRYEQYF. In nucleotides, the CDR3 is TGTGCCAGTAGTATTGTTGGCGGCCGCTACGAGCAGTACTTC.

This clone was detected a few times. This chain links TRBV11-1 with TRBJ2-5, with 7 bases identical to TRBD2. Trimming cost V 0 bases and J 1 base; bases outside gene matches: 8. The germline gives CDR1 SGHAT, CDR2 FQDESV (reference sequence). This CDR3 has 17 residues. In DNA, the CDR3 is TGTGCCAGCAGCTTAGCCCCCCGGGGGGTCGGCCAAGAGACCCAGTACTTC. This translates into CASSLAPRGVGQETQYF.

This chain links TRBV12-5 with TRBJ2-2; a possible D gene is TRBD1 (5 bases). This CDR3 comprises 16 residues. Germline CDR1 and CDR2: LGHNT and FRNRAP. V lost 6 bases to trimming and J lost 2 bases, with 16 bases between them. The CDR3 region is CASGQMQGANTGELFF. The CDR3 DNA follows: TGTGCTAGTGGACAGATGCAGGGCGCCAACACCGGGGAGCTGTTTTTT.

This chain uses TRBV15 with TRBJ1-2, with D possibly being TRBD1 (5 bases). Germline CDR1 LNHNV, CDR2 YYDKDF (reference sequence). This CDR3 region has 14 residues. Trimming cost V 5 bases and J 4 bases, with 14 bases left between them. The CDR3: CATSGGTGSYGYTF. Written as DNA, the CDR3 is TGTGCCACCAGCGGCGGGACGGGGAGCTATGGCTACACCTTC. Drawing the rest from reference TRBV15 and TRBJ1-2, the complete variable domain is DAMVIQNPRYQVTQFGKPVTLSCSQTLNHNVMYWYQQKSSQAPKLLFHYYDKDFNNEADTPDNFQSRRPNTSFCFLDIRSPGLGDTAMYLCATSGGTGSYGYTFGSGTRLTVV.

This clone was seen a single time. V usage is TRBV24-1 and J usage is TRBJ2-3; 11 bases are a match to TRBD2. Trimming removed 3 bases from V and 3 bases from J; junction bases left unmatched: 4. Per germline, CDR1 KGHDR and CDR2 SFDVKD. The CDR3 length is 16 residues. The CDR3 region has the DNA TGTGCCACCAGTGATCGTAGCGGGGGGGCAACAGATACGCAGTATTTT. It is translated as CATSDRSGGATDTQYF.

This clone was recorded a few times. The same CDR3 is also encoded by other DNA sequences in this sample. The CDR3 DNA reads as TGTGCCAGCAGTCTAAACACCGGGGAGCTGTTTTTT. Its protein product is CASSLNTGELFF. The chain carries TRBV12-3 or TRBV12-4 and TRBJ2-2; D call uncertain. The CDR3 is made up of 12 amino acids. V lost 5 bases, J lost 2 bases, and 3 bases lay in between.

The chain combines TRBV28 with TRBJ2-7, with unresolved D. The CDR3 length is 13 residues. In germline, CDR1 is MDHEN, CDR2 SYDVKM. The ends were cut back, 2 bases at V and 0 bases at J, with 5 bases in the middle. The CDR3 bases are TGTGCCAGCAGTTTACAGAACTCCTACGAGCAGTACTTC. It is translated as CASSLQNSYEQYF.

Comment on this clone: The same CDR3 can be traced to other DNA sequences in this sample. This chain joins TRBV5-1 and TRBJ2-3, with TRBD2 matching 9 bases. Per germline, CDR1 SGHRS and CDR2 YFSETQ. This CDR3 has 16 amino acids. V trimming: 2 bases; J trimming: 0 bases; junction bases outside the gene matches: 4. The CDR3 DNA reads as TGCGCCAGCAGCTTTAGCGGGGGTGCTAGCACAGATACGCAGTATTTT. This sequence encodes CASSFSGGASTDTQYF.

Here the CDR3 reads CASSADWEQYF. The CDR3 bases are TGTGCCAGCAGCGCAGATTGGGAGCAGTACTTC. The rearrangement uses TRBV7-8 and TRBJ2-7; unclear D gene. V shed 5 bases and J shed 7 bases, with 9 bases lying between them. Germline V gene data show CDR1 as SGHVS and CDR2 as FQNEAQ. The CDR3 extends over 11 amino acids.

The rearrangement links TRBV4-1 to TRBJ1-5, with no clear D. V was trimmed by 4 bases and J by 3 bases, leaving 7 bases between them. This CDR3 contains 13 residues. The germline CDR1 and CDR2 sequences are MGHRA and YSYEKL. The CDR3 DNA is TGCGCCAGCAGCCCGGATCCCAATCAGCCCCAGCATTTT. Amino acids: CASSPDPNQPQHF.

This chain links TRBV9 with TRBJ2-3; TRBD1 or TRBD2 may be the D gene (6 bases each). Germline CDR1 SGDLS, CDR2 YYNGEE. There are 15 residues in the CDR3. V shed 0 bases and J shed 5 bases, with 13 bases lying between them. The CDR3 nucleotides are TGTGCCAGCAGCGTAGAGGGGGGCGGTGGAGATACGCAGTATTTT. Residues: CASSVEGGGGDTQYF.

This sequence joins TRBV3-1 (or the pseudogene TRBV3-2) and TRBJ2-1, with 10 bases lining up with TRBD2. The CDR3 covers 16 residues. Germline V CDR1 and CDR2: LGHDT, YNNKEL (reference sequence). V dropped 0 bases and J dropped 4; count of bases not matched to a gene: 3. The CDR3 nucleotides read TGTGCCAGCAGCCAAGACAGCGGGGGGGGATACAATGAGCAGTTCTTC. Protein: CASSQDSGGGYNEQFF.

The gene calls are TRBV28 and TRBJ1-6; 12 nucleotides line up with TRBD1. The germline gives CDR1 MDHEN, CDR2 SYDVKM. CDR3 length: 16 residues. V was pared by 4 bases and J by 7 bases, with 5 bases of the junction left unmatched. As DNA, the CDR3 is TGTGCCAGCAGTTCGGGACAGGGGGCGAGGAATTCACCCCTCCACTTT. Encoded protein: CASSSGQGARNSPLHF. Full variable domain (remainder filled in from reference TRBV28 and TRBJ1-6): DVKVTQSSRYLVKRTGEKVFLECVQDMDHENMFWYRQDPGLGLRLIYFSYDVKMKEKGDIPEGYSVSREKKERFSLILESASTNQTSMYLCASSSGQGARNSPLHFGNGTRLTVT.